The 5 T cell receptor beta chains reported below all come from one sample, sequenced in a study of T-cell reconstitution after alpha-beta-depleted transplantation in children. Preparation of the TCRbeta library was carried out with unique molecular identifiers. MiXCR, applied by TCRdb to the PCR reads, yields one record per CDR3 protein. Here the sample spans about 4,500 distinct CDR3 sequences, roughly 26% being singletons. The input for sequencing was PBMCs, mostly from graft donor cells, taken 60 days after TCRalphabeta/CD19-depleted stem cell transplant. Source of these receptors: a boy younger than two who had a stem cell transplant for SCID, so the T cells may come from the graft donor.

V usage is TRBV15 and J usage is TRBJ2-3, with a weak D call TRBD1 (6 bases). Per germline, CDR1 LNHNV and CDR2 YYDKDF (reference sequence). The CDR3 is made up of 17 amino acids. The V gene lost 0 bases and the J gene lost 0 bases, with 13 bases spanning the gap. Written as DNA, the CDR3 is TGTGCCACCAGCAGAGATCCCGGCCAGGGGAGCACAGATACGCAGTATTTT. Translated, it gives CATSRDPGQGSTDTQYF.

By sample share, this clonotype is medium-sized. The J gene is TRBJ2-3, the V gene TRBV20-1; 12 bases fit TRBD2. The V gene end was trimmed by 6 bases and the J gene end by 5 bases; junction bases not matched to a gene: 18. The CDR3 has 18 amino acids. In germline, CDR1 is DFQATT, CDR2 SNEGSKA (reference sequence). CDR3 nucleotides: TGCAGTGCAACGAAACCTAGCGGGGGGGCGGTTTGGGGAGATACGCAGTATTTT. Its translation is CSATKPSGGAVWGDTQYF.

This clonotype was seen repeatedly, ten times or more. The rearrangement links TRBV27 to TRBJ2-7; D is perhaps TRBD1 (6 bases). The CDR3 length is 13 residues. V was cut by 3 bases and J by 2 bases, with 8 bases left in between. In germline, CDR1 is MNHEY, CDR2 SMNVEV (reference sequence). The CDR3 region has the DNA TGTGCCAGCAGTTTCGGACAGCCCTACGAGCAGTACTTC. Translation: CASSFGQPYEQYF.

In its sample, this clonotype is medium-sized (0.01 to 0.1%). V gene TRBV6-5 combines with J gene TRBJ2-7; D is perhaps TRBD1 or TRBD2 (5 bases each). This CDR3 is 15 amino acids long. The ends were cut back, 0 bases at V and 2 bases at J, with 11 bases in the middle. Germline lookup yields CDR1 MNHEY and CDR2 SVGAGI. The CDR3 DNA follows: TGTGCCAGCAGTTACTCGATGTGGGACCCCTACGAGCAGTACTTC. As protein: CASSYSMWDPYEQYF.

This clonotype is judged large. V usage is TRBV7-8 and J usage is TRBJ2-2; D gene uncertain. The germline V and J ends were trimmed by 2 bases and 7 bases, with 2 bases remaining between them. CDR1 is SGHVS and CDR2 is FQNEAQ in the germline V gene. The CDR3 contains 11 residues. CDR3 loop: CASSLIGELFF. The DNA for the CDR3 is TGTGCCAGCAGCTTAATCGGGGAGCTGTTTTTT. Full variable domain (remainder filled in from reference TRBV7-8 and TRBJ2-2): GAGVSQSPRYKVAKRGQDVALRCDPISGHVSLFWYQQALGQGPEFLTYFQNEAQLDKSGLPSDRFFAERPEGSVSTLKIQRTQQEDSAVYLCASSLIGELFFGEGSRLTVL.